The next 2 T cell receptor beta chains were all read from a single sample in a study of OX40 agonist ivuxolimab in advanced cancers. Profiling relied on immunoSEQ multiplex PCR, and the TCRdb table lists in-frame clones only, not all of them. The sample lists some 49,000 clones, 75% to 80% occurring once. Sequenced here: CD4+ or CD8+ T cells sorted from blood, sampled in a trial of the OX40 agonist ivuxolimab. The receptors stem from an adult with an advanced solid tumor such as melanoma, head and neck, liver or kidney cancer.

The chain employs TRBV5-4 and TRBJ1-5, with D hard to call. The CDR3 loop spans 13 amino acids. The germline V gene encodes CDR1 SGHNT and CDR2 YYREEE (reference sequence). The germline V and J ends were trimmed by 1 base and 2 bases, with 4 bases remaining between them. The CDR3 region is CASSLSGNQPQHF. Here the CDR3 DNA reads TGTGCCAGCAGCTTGTCCGGCAATCAGCCCCAGCATTTT.

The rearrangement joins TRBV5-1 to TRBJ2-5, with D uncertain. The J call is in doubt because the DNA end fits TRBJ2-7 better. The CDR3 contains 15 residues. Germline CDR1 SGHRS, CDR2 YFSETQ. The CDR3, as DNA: TGCGCCAGCAGCTCCGTTACCAACCGACCCTACGAGCAGTACTTC. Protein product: CASSSVTNRPYEQYF.